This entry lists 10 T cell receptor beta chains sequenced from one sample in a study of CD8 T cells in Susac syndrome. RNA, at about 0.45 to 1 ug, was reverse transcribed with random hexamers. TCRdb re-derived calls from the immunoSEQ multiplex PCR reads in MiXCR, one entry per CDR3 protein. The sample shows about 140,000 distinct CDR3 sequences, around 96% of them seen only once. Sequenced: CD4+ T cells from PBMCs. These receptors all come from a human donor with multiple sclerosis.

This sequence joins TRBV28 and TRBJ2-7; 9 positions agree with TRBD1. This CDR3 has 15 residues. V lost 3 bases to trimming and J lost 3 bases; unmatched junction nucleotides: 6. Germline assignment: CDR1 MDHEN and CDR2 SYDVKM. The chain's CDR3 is CASSFRGTGHYEQYF. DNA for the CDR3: TGTGCCAGCAGTTTTCGCGGGACAGGGCACTACGAGCAGTACTTC.

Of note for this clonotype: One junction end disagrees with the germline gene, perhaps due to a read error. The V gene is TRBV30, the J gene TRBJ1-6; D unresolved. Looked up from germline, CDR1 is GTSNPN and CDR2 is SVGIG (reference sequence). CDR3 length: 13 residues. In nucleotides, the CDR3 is TGTGCCTGGAGCCGACTTCACGATTCACCCCTCCATTTT. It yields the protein CAWSRLHDSPLHF.

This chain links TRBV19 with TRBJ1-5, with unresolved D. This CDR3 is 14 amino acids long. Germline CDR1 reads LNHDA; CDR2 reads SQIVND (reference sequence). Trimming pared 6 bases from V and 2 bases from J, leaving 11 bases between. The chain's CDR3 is CASSGQPRNQPQHF. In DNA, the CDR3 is TGTGCCAGTAGCGGGCAGCCTCGCAATCAGCCCCAGCATTTT.

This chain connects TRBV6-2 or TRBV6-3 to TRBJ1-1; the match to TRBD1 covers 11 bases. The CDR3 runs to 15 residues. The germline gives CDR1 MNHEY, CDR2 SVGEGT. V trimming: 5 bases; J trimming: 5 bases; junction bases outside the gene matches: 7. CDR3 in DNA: TGTGCCAGCAGTCCTGGGACAGGGGGGCGGACTGAAGCTTTCTTT. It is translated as CASSPGTGGRTEAFF.

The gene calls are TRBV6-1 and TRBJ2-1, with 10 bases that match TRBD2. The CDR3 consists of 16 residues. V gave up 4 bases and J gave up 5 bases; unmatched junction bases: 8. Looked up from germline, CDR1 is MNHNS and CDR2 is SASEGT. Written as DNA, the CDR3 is TGTGCCAGCAGTGCTCCTCTAGCGGGAGCCCACAATGAGCAGTTCTTC. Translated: CASSAPLAGAHNEQFF.

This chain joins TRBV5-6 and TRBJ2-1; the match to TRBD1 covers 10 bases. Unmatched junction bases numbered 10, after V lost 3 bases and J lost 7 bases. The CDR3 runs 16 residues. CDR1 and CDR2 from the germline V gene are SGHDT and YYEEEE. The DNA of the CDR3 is TGTGCCAGCAGCTATAGAACCGGGACAGGGGTGAATGAGCAGTTCTTC. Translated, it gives CASSYRTGTGVNEQFF.

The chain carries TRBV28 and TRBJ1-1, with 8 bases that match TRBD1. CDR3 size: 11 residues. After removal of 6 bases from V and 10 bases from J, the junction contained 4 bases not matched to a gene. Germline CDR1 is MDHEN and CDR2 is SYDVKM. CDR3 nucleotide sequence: TGTGCCAGCAGGTGGACAGGGCGAGCTTTCTTT. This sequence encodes CASRWTGRAFF.

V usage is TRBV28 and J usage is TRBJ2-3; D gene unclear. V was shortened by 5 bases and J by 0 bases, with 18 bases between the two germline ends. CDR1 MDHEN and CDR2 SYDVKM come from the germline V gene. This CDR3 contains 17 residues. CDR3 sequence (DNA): TGTGCCAGCAGTCCATCGATCTTGGACCTTAGCACAGATACGCAGTATTTT. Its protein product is CASSPSILDLSTDTQYF.

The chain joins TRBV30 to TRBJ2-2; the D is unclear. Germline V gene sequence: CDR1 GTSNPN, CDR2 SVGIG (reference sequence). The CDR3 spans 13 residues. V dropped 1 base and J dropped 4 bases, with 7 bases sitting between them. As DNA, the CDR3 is TGTGCCTGGAGTGAACGAACCACCGGGGAGCTGTTTTTT. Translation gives CAWSERTTGELFF.

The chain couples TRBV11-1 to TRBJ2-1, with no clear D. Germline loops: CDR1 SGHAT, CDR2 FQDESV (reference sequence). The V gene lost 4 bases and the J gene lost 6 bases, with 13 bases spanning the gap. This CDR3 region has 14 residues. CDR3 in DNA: TGTGCCAGCAGCTACAGCTCTGGCGGCAATGAGCAGTTCTTC. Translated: CASSYSSGGNEQFF. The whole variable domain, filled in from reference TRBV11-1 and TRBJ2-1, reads EAEVAQSPRYKITEKSQAVAFWCDPISGHATLYWYRQILGQGPELLVQFQDESVVDDSQLPKDRFSAERLKGVDSTLKIQPAELGDSAMYLCASSYSSGGNEQFFGPGTRLTVL.